What follows is one T cell receptor (beta chain) and its context. This clone was counted a few times. This clone's antigen is unknown. Nothing much larger sits one base from this clone, and base qualities are not available. This sample stems from a study of blood T cell repertoires in COVID-19 (dated by TCRdb to between 2020 and 2021). In terms of the full investigation: Samples from collaborators originated in the United States, Italy and Spain and spanned both the acute and convalescent phases of COVID-19. The material from the prospective study consisted of cDNA or gDNA derived from T cells, B-cell-depleted T cells, or PBMCs. The dataset comprised deeply sampled blood TCRbeta repertoires from subjects exposed to, actively infected with, or recovered from COVID-19. A freely available public database, intended as a resource for researchers studying the immune response to SARS-CoV-2, is where the repertoires were released. The samples were drawn from two sources: the first 160 participants of the ongoing ImmuneRACE study, and over 950 subjects contributed by 6 global collaborators. The sample metadata nearly always contained a de-identified subject ID, COVID-19 status, age in years and sex. HLA class I and class II types, where available, came from metadata supplied by the sample provider rather than from assay-based typing.

The CDR1 and CDR2 encoded by the germline V gene (reference sequence) are SGHKS and YYEKEE. Taken from cysteine to phenylalanine, the CDR3 has 15 residues. Just CDR3 DNA is preserved here, 45 bases in frame from base 1. Relative to germline, V is missing 3 bases and J is missing 4 bases, with 6 bases of the junction outside any gene match. General findings and caveats noted by the study authors: The quantity of clinical and demographic metadata differed by source and by participant and was supplied without curation.

TCRbeta CDR3 regions were amplified from genomic DNA by means of the immunoSEQ Assay, a bias-controlled multiplex PCR. The study's processing was this. The number of nucleated cells in each sample was estimated from the amplification of reference gene primers within the assay. Sequence reads were collapsed and filtered to measure the absolute abundance of every unique TCRbeta CDR3 rearrangement. For each sample, productive Simpson clonality was calculated as the square root of Simpson's diversity index across productive rearrangements. In TCRdb, the immuneACCESS table is reduced to in-frame sequences with V and J assigned. These tables do not hold every clone; where another copy was compared, an unresolved V gene accounts for under half, and the others remain unexplained. That table gives V, J and clone size, and the DNA gave D and trimming. The sample table lists over 95,000 clones, around 88% of them with a count of one. The top ten clonotypes cover about a fifth of the sample.

Collaborating institutions collected whole blood in K2EDTA tubes following their own protocols. Collaborator samples were shipped for TCRbeta analysis as frozen whole blood, isolated PBMCs, or DNA extracted from either sample type. The clonotype comes from a human donor with acute or convalescent COVID-19. The donor label of this sample is uncertain. The sequenced sample consisted of peripheral blood. The chain is made from TRBV5-5 and TRBJ2-1, and TRBD2 matches 8 of the central bases. In nucleotides, the sequence is TGTGCCAGCAGCTCAACTAGCGGAACATACAATGAGCAGTTCTTC. Its product reads: CASSSTSGTYNEQFF. When the CDR3 is completed using the reference TRBV5-5 and TRBJ2-1 genes on either side, the full variable domain is DAGVTQSPTHLIKTRGQQVTLRCSPISGHKSVSWYQQVLGQGPQFIFQYYEKEERGRGNFPDRFSARQFPNYSSELNVNALLLGDSALYLCASSSTSGTYNEQFFGPGTRLTVL.